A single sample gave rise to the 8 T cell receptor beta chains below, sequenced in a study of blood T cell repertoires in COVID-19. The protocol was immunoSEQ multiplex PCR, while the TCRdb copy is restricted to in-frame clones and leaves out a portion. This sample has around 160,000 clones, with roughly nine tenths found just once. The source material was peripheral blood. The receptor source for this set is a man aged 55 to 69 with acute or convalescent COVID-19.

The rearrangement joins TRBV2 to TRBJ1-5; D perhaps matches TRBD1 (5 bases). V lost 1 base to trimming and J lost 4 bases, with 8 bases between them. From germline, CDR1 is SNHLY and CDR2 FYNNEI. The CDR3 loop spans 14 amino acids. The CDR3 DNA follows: TGTGCCAGCAGTGAAGGCGGGGGAAATCAGCCCCAGCATTTT. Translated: CASSEGGGNQPQHF.

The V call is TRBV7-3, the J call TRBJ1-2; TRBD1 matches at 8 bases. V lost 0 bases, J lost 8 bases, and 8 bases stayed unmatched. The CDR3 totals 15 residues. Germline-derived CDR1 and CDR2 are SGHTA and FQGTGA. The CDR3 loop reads CASSLTSGQGGGYTF. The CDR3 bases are TGTGCCAGCAGCTTAACCTCAGGACAGGGTGGAGGCTACACCTTC. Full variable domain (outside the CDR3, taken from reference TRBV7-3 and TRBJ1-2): GAGVSQTPSNKVTEKGKYVELRCDPISGHTALYWYRQSLGQGPEFLIYFQGTGAADDSGLPNDRFFAVRPEGSVSTLKIQRTERGDSAVYLCASSLTSGQGGGYTFGSGTRLTVV.

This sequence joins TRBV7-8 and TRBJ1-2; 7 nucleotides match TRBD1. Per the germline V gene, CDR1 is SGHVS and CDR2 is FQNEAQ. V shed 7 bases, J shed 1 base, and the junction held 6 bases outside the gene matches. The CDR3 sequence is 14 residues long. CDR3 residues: CASTPTGLNYGYTF. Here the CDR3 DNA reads TGTGCCAGCACCCCGACAGGGCTTAACTATGGCTACACCTTC.

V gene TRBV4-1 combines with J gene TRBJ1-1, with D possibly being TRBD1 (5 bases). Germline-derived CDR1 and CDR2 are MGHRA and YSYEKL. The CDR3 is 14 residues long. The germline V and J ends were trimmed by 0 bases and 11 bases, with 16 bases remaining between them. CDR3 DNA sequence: TGCGCCAGCAGCCAAGATCCGGGGGGGTTGGGGGCTTTCTTT. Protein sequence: CASSQDPGGLGAFF.

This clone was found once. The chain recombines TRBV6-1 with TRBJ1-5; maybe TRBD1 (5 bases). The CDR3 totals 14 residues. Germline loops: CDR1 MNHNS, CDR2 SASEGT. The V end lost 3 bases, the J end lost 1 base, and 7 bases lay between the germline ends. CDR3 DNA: TGTGCCAGCAGTGAGACAGCAAGCAATCAGCCCCAGCATTTT. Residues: CASSETASNQPQHF.

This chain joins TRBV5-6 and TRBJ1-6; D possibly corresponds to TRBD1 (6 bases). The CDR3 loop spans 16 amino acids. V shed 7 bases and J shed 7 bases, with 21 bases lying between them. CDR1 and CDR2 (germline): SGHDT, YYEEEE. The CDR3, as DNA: TGTGCCAGCGGCGAGCTAGACAGGTCCGAGAATTCACCCCTCCACTTT. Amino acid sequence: CASGELDRSENSPLHF. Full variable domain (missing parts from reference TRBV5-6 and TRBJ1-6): DAGVTQSPTHLIKTRGQQVTLRCSPKSGHDTVSWYQQALGQGPQFIFQYYEEEERQRGNFPDRFSGHQFPNYSSELNVNALLLGDSALYLCASGELDRSENSPLHFGNGTRLTVT.

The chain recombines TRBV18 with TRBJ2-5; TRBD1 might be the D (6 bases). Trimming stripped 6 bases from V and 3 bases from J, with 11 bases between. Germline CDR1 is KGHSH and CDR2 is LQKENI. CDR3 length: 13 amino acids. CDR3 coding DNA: TGTGCCAGCTCCCCTCGACAGGAAGAGACCCAGTACTTC. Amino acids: CASSPRQEETQYF. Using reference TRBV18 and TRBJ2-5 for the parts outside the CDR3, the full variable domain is NAGVMQNPRHLVRRRGQEARLRCSPMKGHSHVYWYRQLPEEGLKFMVYLQKENIIDESGMPKERFSAEFPKEGPSILRIQQVVRGDSAAYFCASSPRQEETQYFGPGTRLLVL.

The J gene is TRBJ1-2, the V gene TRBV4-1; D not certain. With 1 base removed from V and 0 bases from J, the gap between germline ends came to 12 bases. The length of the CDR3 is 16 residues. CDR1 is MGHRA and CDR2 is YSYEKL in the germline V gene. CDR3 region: CASSQGSGGTNYGYTF. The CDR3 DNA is TGCGCCAGCAGCCAAGGTTCGGGCGGGACTAACTATGGCTACACCTTC.